This TCR beta chain was found in a study of T-cell reconstitution after alpha-beta-depleted transplantation in children. Whole-study findings and limits: Among T cells one year after transplant, newly produced cells accounted for most counts and diversity.

The V end was cut by 1 base, the J end by 0 bases, with 9 bases between. Germline values: CDR1 SGHNT, CDR2 YYREEE (reference sequence). This CDR3 spans 15 amino acids. On this clonotype itself: The antigen remains undetermined.

Construction of the TCRbeta library involved unique molecular identifiers. TCRdb ran MiXCR on the PCR reads and lists one entry per CDR3 protein. The sample lists about 300,000 distinct CDR3 sequences; around 7.3% were seen once. The sample in question was peripheral blood, obtained 360 days after TCRalphabeta/CD19-depleted stem cell transplant. This clonotype was obtained from a female patient aged 2-9 years who had a stem cell transplant for Fanconi anemia, so the T cells may come from the graft donor. The V call is TRBV5-4, the J call TRBJ2-3; D unresolved. The CDR3 region is CASSLTATSTDTQYF. The CDR3 region has the DNA TGTGCCAGCAGCTTGACAGCGACTAGCACAGATACGCAGTATTTT. Looking up the rest from reference TRBV5-4 and TRBJ2-3 gives the full variable domain: ETGVTQSPTHLIKTRGQQVTLRCSSQSGHNTVSWYQQALGQGPQFIFQYYREEENGRGNFPPRFSGLQFPNYSSELNVNALELDDSALYLCASSLTATSTDTQYFGPGTRLTVL.